The next 17 T cell receptor beta chains were all read from a single sample in a study of T-cell memory formation after mild COVID-19. TCRdb reprocessed the 5' RACE reads via MiXCR and lists one record per CDR3 protein. The sample shows approximately 570,000 distinct CDR3 sequences, 18% of them seen only once. Sequencing was performed on PBMCs or a T cell subset sorted from them (not recorded which). These receptors were taken from an adult woman who had mild COVID-19 (a few samples of this study predate the infection). Cell type and time point are not known.

The chain has TRBV7-9 and TRBJ1-1; D not resolved. The germline V gene encodes CDR1 SEHNR and CDR2 FQNEAQ (reference sequence). The CDR3 covers 14 residues. V lost 5 bases, J lost 3 bases, and 13 bases lay in between. The CDR3 loop is CASSPTSGDTEAFF. DNA for the CDR3: TGTGCCAGCAGCCCCACTTCCGGGGACACTGAAGCTTTCTTT.

This clonotype was recorded a few times. V and J are TRBV29-1 and TRBJ2-3, with unresolved D. Germline assignment: CDR1 SQVTM and CDR2 ANQGSEA. The CDR3 length is 12 residues. V lost 4 bases to trimming and J lost 6 bases, with 11 bases between them. The CDR3 is CSVGRYGDTQYF. Here the CDR3 DNA reads TGCAGCGTTGGACGGTACGGGGATACGCAGTATTTT.

In this sample, this clonotype turned up a few times. The V call is TRBV7-8, the J call TRBJ1-1; D gene unclear. Trimming took 4 bases from V and 8 from J, leaving 11 bases between them. This CDR3 comprises 12 residues. CDR1 and CDR2 (germline): SGHVS, FQNEAQ. CDR3 DNA: TGTGCCAGCAGCTACCGCGGAAAGGAAGCTTTCTTT. The encoded protein is CASSYRGKEAFF.

The chain couples TRBV29-1 to TRBJ2-1, with a tentative D call TRBD2 (5 bases). The CDR3 sequence is 14 residues long. V was trimmed by 7 bases and J by 0 bases, leaving 13 bases between them. Germline CDR1 is SQVTM and CDR2 is ANQGSEA. Here the CDR3 DNA reads TGCAGCGCAAGGACGGGGAGCTCCTACAATGAGCAGTTCTTC. It yields the protein CSARTGSSYNEQFF.

V and J are TRBV24-1 and TRBJ1-1; 9 nucleotides line up with TRBD1. Germline V CDR1 and CDR2: KGHDR, SFDVKD. V lost 12 bases to trimming and J lost 7 bases; unmatched junction nucleotides: 5. The CDR3 consists of 11 residues. The CDR3 bases are TGTGCCGTACAGGGGGCTAATGAAGCTTTCTTT. It is translated as CAVQGANEAFF.

The V gene is TRBV27, the J gene TRBJ1-6; D is possibly TRBD1 (5 bases). The V end lost 3 bases, the J end lost 7 bases, and 16 bases lay between the germline ends. CDR1 is MNHEY and CDR2 is SMNVEV in the germline V gene (reference sequence). The CDR3 loop spans 16 amino acids. CDR3 sequence: CASSFFQGARNSPLHF. The CDR3 DNA follows: TGTGCCAGCAGTTTCTTCCAGGGTGCCCGGAATTCACCCCTCCACTTT.

The chain combines TRBV7-6 with TRBJ2-2; 8 nucleotides match TRBD1. Germline CDR1 reads SGHVS; CDR2 reads FNYEAQ. CDR3 length equals 16 residues. V dropped 6 bases and J dropped 6; count of bases not matched to a gene: 12. CDR3 region: CASSFRTGYWSGELFF. CDR3 DNA: TGTGCCAGCAGTTTTCGGACAGGGTATTGGTCCGGGGAGCTGTTTTTT.

The gene calls are TRBV10-3 and TRBJ2-2; D possibly corresponds to TRBD1 (7 bases). Germline assignment: CDR1 ENHRY and CDR2 SYGVKD. The V end lost 6 bases, the J end lost 0 bases, and 11 bases lay between the germline ends. The CDR3 is 15 amino acids. In nucleotides, the CDR3 is TGTGCCATCAGCCCAGGGGGGTCGAACACCGGGGAGCTGTTTTTT. Protein product: CAISPGGSNTGELFF.

This chain links TRBV5-6 with TRBJ2-7; D remains unclear. CDR3 length: 15 residues. Germline CDR1 SGHDT, CDR2 YYEEEE. Trimming took off 2 bases at V and 2 bases at J, with 14 bases between the two ends. CDR3 amino acids: CASSFRLQWPYEQYF. The CDR3 nucleotides read TGTGCCAGCAGCTTCAGGCTACAGTGGCCCTACGAGCAGTACTTC.

CDR3 region: CASSLAGTGGLETQYF. In nucleotides, the CDR3 is TGTGCCAGCAGCTTGGCGGGGACAGGGGGCTTGGAGACCCAGTACTTC. The rearrangement links TRBV5-5 to TRBJ2-5, with 12 bases lining up with TRBD1. The CDR3 has 16 residues. Trimming took 0 bases from V and 5 from J; bases not matched to a gene: 5. Germline CDR1 SGHKS, CDR2 YYEKEE (reference sequence).

The rearrangement joins TRBV19 to TRBJ2-5; D tentatively reads TRBD1 or TRBD2 (5 bases each). From germline, CDR1 is LNHDA and CDR2 SQIVND (reference sequence). The length of the CDR3 is 16 residues. Trimming pared 5 bases from V and 3 bases from J, leaving 19 bases between. The CDR3 region is CASSSYRSGPEETQYF. For the CDR3, the DNA is TGTGCCAGTAGTTCCTACCGGTCGGGGCCGGAAGAGACCCAGTACTTC.

V is TRBV7-2 and J is TRBJ1-4, with 8 bases identical to TRBD1. Germline V gene data show CDR1 as SGHTA and CDR2 as FQGNSA. The junction had 5 bases not matched to a gene; V was cut back by 5 bases and J by 3 bases. This CDR3 is built from 15 residues. CDR3: CASSLWTGPNEKLFF. For the CDR3, the DNA is TGTGCCAGCAGCCTGTGGACAGGGCCTAATGAAAAACTGTTTTTT.

The chain employs TRBV11-2 and TRBJ2-7, with 10 bases aligning to TRBD1. The CDR3 length is 15 residues. The germline CDR1 and CDR2 sequences are SGHAT and FQNNGV. V shed 5 bases and J 5 bases; nucleotides not matched to a gene: 9. CDR3 protein: CASSPGGQGFHEQYF. The CDR3, as DNA: TGTGCCAGCAGCCCCGGGGGACAGGGGTTTCACGAGCAGTACTTC.

This clonotype was seen a few times. V gene TRBV9 combines with J gene TRBJ2-5, with D maybe TRBD2 (5 bases). Per the germline V gene, CDR1 is SGDLS and CDR2 is YYNGEE. The CDR3 spans 16 residues. V was clipped by 4 bases and J by 5 bases, with 21 bases between them. The CDR3 spells CASSRDKAGDGETQYF. CDR3 nucleotides: TGTGCCAGCAGCCGGGATAAGGCCGGGGATGGTGAGACCCAGTACTTC. The full variable domain, with the rest looked up from reference TRBV9 and TRBJ2-5, is DSGVTQTPKHLITATGQRVTLRCSPRSGDLSVYWYQQSLDQGLQFLIQYYNGEERAKGNILERFSAQQFPDLHSELNLSSLELGDSALYFCASSRDKAGDGETQYFGPGTRLLVL.

The table lists this clonotype with a few counts. The chain carries TRBV4-1 and TRBJ2-1; TRBD2 matches at 13 bases. Germline lookup yields CDR1 MGHRA and CDR2 YSYEKL. Trimming at V came to 4 bases and at J to 7 bases, leaving 7 bases not matched to a gene. This CDR3 region has 16 residues. The CDR3 sequence is CASSRPTSGGRNEQFF. CDR3 DNA sequence: TGCGCCAGCAGCCGACCGACTAGCGGGGGGCGGAATGAGCAGTTCTTC.

In this sample, this clonotype turned up a few times. The rearrangement uses TRBV11-3 and TRBJ2-1; either TRBD1 or TRBD2 may supply D (5 bases each). V gave up 4 bases and J gave up 6 bases, with 13 bases separating them. Germline lookup yields CDR1 SGHNT and CDR2 YENEEA. This CDR3 region has 14 residues. The CDR3 loop reads CASSYRGPPNEQFF. DNA for the CDR3: TGTGCCAGCAGCTATAGGGGACCACCCAATGAGCAGTTCTTC.

CDR3 sequence (DNA): TGTGCCAGCAGCCTTAGCGGGGGGCTTAACAATGAGCAGTTCTTC. This translates into CASSLSGGLNNEQFF. This chain joins TRBV5-4 and TRBJ2-1; 10 bases are shared with TRBD2. V dropped 4 bases and J dropped 5; count of bases not matched to a gene: 6. Germline V gene sequence: CDR1 SGHNT, CDR2 YYREEE (reference sequence). This CDR3 contains 15 residues. The variable domain in full, with the rest retrieved from reference TRBV5-4 and TRBJ2-1, is ETGVTQSPTHLIKTRGQQVTLRCSSQSGHNTVSWYQQALGQGPQFIFQYYREEENGRGNFPPRFSGLQFPNYSSELNVNALELDDSALYLCASSLSGGLNNEQFFGPGTRLTVL.